This T cell receptor (beta chain) was recorded in a study of blood T cells in healthy people across ages. In its sample, this clonotype was seen a few times. Alongside a J-beta primer mix, a sample-barcoded 5' primer served in a second PCR lasting about 7 to 11 cycles. Every cDNA molecule bore a tag from a template-switch adaptor containing 12 random nucleotides. MiXCR was run by TCRdb on the 5' RACE reads, yielding one entry per CDR3 protein. The sample records more than 1,000,000 distinct CDR3 sequences, approximately 25% being singletons. V lost 6 bases to trimming and J lost 8 bases, with 13 bases between them. From germline, CDR1 is LNHDA and CDR2 SQIVND (reference sequence). This CDR3 is built from 12 residues. Every donor gave roughly 9.2 milliliters of peripheral blood. The sample was also linked to a second study, of T cells of mothers and their children. Per that study: When the second PCR was run, its M1S primer added sample barcodes and 2-4 random nucleotides.

V gene TRBV19 combines with J gene TRBJ1-2; the D is unclear. The sample was blood. The sequence was collected from a girl aged 2 to 9 in good health. DNA for the CDR3: TGTGCCAGTAGGGAGGGAGTCCGGGGCTACACCTTC. As protein: CASREGVRGYTF.